This T cell receptor (beta chain) was obtained from a study of CD8 T cells in ankylosing spondylitis. Regarding the study as a whole: There were earlier reports of some motif variants in reactive arthritis synovial fluid and blood.

In germline, CDR1 is MGHRA, CDR2 YSYEKL. The CDR3 length is 12 residues. V lost 4 bases and J lost 5, with 7 bases in between. This clonotype was recorded many times. As yet, its antigen is unknown. For TCR beta, libraries came from quantitative 5'-RACE with molecular barcodes. MiXCR, applied by TCRdb to the 5' RACE reads, yields one record per CDR3 protein. Of 240,000 or so distinct CDR3 sequences in the sample, roughly a tenth were seen once. This sequence joins TRBV4-1 and TRBJ2-3; D unclear. This clonotype originated in a male donor with ankylosing spondylitis or in good health (not recorded which). The sample consisted of blood, either unsorted or a sorted T cell fraction (not recorded which). The CDR3 is CASSPPGDTQYF. The CDR3, as DNA: TGCGCCAGCAGCCCCCCCGGAGATACGCAGTATTTT.